The present entry profiles one T cell receptor (beta chain) with its context. The data were obtained in a study of blood T cell repertoires in COVID-19. Looking at the study overall: Collection of acute and convalescent COVID-19 samples took place in the United States, Italy and Spain. Nucleic acid was either cDNA or gDNA, and it came from T cells, B-cell-depleted T cells, or PBMCs.

Those enrolled in Seattle joined during active infection and were followed longitudinally afterward. V was cut by 3 bases and J by 9 bases, with 16 bases left in between. Germline-derived CDR1 and CDR2 are SGDLS and YYNGEE. The CDR3 is made up of 15 amino acids. Methods used by the authors: Reference gene primer amplification gave nucleated cell count estimates. This table comes from immunoSEQ multiplex PCR, and its TCRdb copy is limited to in-frame clones, with some not included. The D gene and trimming were derived from the DNA, and the V and J assignments and clone size from that table. The repertoire consists of 95,000 to 150,000 clones, with around 90% occurring once and the leading ten covering about 1.9%.

The chain uses TRBV9 and TRBJ1-6; D possibly corresponds to TRBD1 (5 bases). This TCR was sampled from a man aged 45 to 65 with COVID-19, enrolled during active disease. The specimen was peripheral blood. CDR3 bases: TGTGCCAGCAGCGCTGGACAAGGGGTAGCTTCACCCCTCCACTTT. Translated: CASSAGQGVASPLHF.